The rows below give T cell receptor beta chains drawn from one sample of a study of lymphopenia after photon versus proton radiotherapy. Clones were read by immunoSEQ multiplex PCR, and TCRdb kept only the in-frame ones, dropping some. This sample has around 55,000 clones; approximately 84% occur once, and the top ten carry around 2.2%. The sequenced sample was peripheral blood, obtained from a patient treated with proton-based radiotherapy. These receptors were taken from a man in his 60s with pancreatic cancer. Both conserved end residues are part of each CDR3. D genes are given only for firm matches. A clone size is listed for some rows: how often the clone was seen (once, few, many), or a class if it is expanded.

>TRBV28|TRBJ1-2|NA|NA
CASSFSGGYTF
TGTGCCAGCAGTTTCTCCGGGGGCTACACCTTC
>TRBV11-2|TRBJ1-1|once|NA
CASSLNGFIVTEAFF
TGTGCCAGCAGCCTTAACGGTTTCATAGTAACTGAAGCTTTCTTT
>TRBV5-1|TRBJ2-7|NA|TRBD2
CASSLGGSDSYEQYF
TGCGCCAGCAGCTTGGGCGGGAGCGACTCCTACGAGCAGTACTTC
>TRBV27|TRBJ2-3|once|NA
CASSSGVIVTDTQYF
TGTGCCAGCAGTTCCGGGGTGATCGTCACAGATACGCAGTATTTT
>TRBV15|TRBJ2-7|once|NA
CATSRDPWGYEQYF
TGTGCCACCAGCAGAGATCCTTGGGGTTACGAGCAGTACTTC
>TRBV2|TRBJ2-4|once|TRBD2
CASSESVGRARGNIQYF
TGTGCCAGCAGTGAAAGTGTCGGGAGGGCCCGAGGGAACATTCAGTACTTC
>TRBV15|TRBJ2-1|NA|NA
CATSRELPGFTYNEQFF
TGTGCCACCAGCAGAGAATTGCCGGGGTTTACCTACAATGAGCAGTTCTTC
>TRBV7-9|TRBJ1-5|few|NA
CASSLMGAEQPQHF
TGTGCCAGCAGCTTAATGGGAGCCGAACAGCCCCAGCATTTT
>TRBV30|TRBJ2-1|NA|NA
CAWSEDVVGEQFF
TGTGCCTGGAGCGAGGATGTGGTTGGGGAGCAGTTCTTC
>TRBV11-2|TRBJ2-5|once|TRBD2
CASSPTLLGGRETQYF
TGTGCCAGCAGCCCCACACTTTTGGGGGGGAGGGAGACCCAGTACTTC
>TRBV7-2|TRBJ2-1|few|TRBD2
CASSSPTGLAERNEQFF
TGTGCCAGCAGCTCCCCTACGGGACTAGCGGAGAGGAATGAGCAGTTCTTC
>TRBV5-1|TRBJ2-3|NA|NA
CASSLGFGDTQYF
TGCGCCAGCAGCTTGGGGTTTGGAGATACGCAGTATTTT
>TRBV11-2|TRBJ1-4|NA|NA
CASSLDGGATNEKLFF
TGTGCCAGCAGCTTAGATGGAGGGGCAACTAATGAAAAACTGTTTTTT
>TRBV20-1|TRBJ2-7|NA|NA
CSARTEYEQYF
TGCAGTGCTAGAACCGAGTACGAGCAGTACTTC
>TRBV5-1|TRBJ2-5|NA|TRBD1
CASSPPLGTAQETQYF
TGCGCCAGCAGCCCACCGTTGGGGACAGCCCAAGAGACCCAGTACTTC
>TRBV18|TRBJ2-2|NA|NA
CASSPQVSRTHTGELFF
TGTGCCAGCTCACCGCAGGTTTCACGAACACACACCGGGGAGCTGTTTTTT
>TRBV27|TRBJ2-7|NA|NA
CASLPRGASSYEQYF
TGTGCCAGCTTGCCCAGGGGCGCCAGCTCCTACGAGCAGTACTTC
>TRBV7-2|TRBJ2-1|NA|TRBD1
CASSQGQGASYEQFF
TGTGCCAGCAGCCAGGGACAGGGGGCGTCTTATGAGCAGTTCTTC
>TRBV5-5|TRBJ2-1|NA|NA
CASSLSGNGGNEQFF
TGTGCCAGCAGCTTGTCGGGGAATGGGGGCAATGAGCAGTTCTTC
>TRBV9|TRBJ1-2|NA|TRBD1
CASREAGQAGYTF
TGTGCCAGCAGAGAGGCGGGACAGGCGGGCTACACCTTC
>TRBV9|TRBJ2-5|NA|NA
CASSVGGPKETQYF
TGTGCCAGCAGCGTCGGCGGACCGAAAGAGACCCAGTACTTC
>TRBV5-1|TRBJ2-5|NA|TRBD1
CASSEGQGAGETQYF
TGCGCCAGCAGCGAGGGACAGGGGGCTGGGGAGACCCAGTACTTC
>TRBV27|TRBJ2-7|NA|TRBD2
CASSWTSGIYEQYF
TGTGCCAGCAGTTGGACTAGCGGGATCTACGAGCAGTACTTC
>TRBV9|TRBJ2-2|NA|TRBD1
CASRGGQGNTGELFF
TGTGCCAGCAGAGGGGGACAGGGGAACACCGGGGAGCTGTTTTTT
>TRBV7-4|TRBJ2-3|NA|NA
CASSPPGDTQYF
TGTGCCAGCAGCCCCCCAGGAGATACGCAGTATTTT
>TRBV6-6|TRBJ2-7|NA|TRBD2
CASRRAGEAYEQYF
TGTGCCAGCAGAAGAGCGGGAGAGGCCTACGAGCAGTACTTC
>TRBV5-8|TRBJ2-7|NA|NA
CASFRQRSYEQYF
TGTGCCAGCTTCAGGCAGAGAAGCTACGAGCAGTACTTC
>TRBV11-2|TRBJ1-3|NA|NA
CASSLSTAAGNTIYF
TGTGCCAGCAGCTTATCGACAGCTGCTGGAAACACCATATATTTT
>TRBV4-2|TRBJ2-7|NA|NA
CASSQRTVVSYEQYF
TGTGCCAGCAGCCAACGAACAGTCGTCTCCTACGAGCAGTACTTC
>TRBV18|TRBJ1-1|NA|NA
CASSNIRVMNTEAFF
TGTGCCAGCTCAAACATTAGGGTGATGAACACTGAAGCTTTCTTT
>TRBV9|TRBJ1-1|NA|NA
CASSVEGDGYTEAFF
TGTGCCAGCAGCGTAGAAGGAGACGGATACACTGAAGCTTTCTTT
>TRBV11-2|TRBJ2-5|NA|TRBD1
CASSLADRGVQETQYF
TGTGCCAGCAGCTTAGCGGACAGGGGCGTCCAAGAGACCCAGTACTTC
>TRBV15|TRBJ2-1|NA|TRBD2
CATSSYSGAGHGEQFF
TGTGCCACCAGCAGCTATAGCGGGGCGGGGCATGGTGAGCAGTTCTTC